This T cell receptor (beta chain) was recovered during a study of breast tumors, draining lymph nodes, adjacent tissues. Regarding the study as a whole: Tumor repertoires ranked between lymph nodes and nontumor tissue in diversity, with V and J gene preferences. Compared with basal-like, luminal-like tumors shared significantly more repertoire with nontumor tissue. That most tumor T cells come from lymph nodes remained unproven.

Each CDR3 protein gets one entry after TCRdb re-called the multiplex PCR reads with MiXCR. The table records roughly 120,000 distinct CDR3 sequences, nearly 20% of them present only once. Breast cancer patients provided tissue from their axillary draining lymph nodes. This clonotype occurred many times. The antigen is undetermined. The trim removed 5 bases at V and 6 bases at J, leaving 8 bases unmatched. Germline V gene lookup returns CDR1 DFQATT and CDR2 SNEGSKA (reference sequence). This CDR3 spans 14 amino acids. The sample was axillary lymph node tissue. The chain links TRBV20-1 to TRBJ1-5; 9 nucleotides align to TRBD1. The receptor's source is a female donor with breast cancer. Some clones in this sample may be carry-over from other donors' samples. CDR3 DNA sequence: TGCAGTGCTTACACCGGGACAGGGAGTCAGCCCCAGCATTTT. Translated: CSAYTGTGSQPQHF.